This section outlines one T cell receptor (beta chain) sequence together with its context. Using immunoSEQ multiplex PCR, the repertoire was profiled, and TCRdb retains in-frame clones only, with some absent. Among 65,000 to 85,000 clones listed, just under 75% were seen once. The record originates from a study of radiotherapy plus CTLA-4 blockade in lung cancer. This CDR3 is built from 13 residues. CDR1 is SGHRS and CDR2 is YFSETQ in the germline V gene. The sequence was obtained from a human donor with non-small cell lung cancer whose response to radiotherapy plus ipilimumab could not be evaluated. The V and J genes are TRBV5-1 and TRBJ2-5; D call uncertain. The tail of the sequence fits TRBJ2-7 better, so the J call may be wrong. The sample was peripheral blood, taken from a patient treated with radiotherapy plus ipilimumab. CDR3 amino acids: CASSLAGPGEQYF. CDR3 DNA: TGCGCCAGCAGCTTGGCAGGCCCTGGCGAGCAGTACTTC.